Listed below are T cell receptor beta chains from one sample, sequenced in a study of human versus mouse CDR3 diversity and MHC coevolution. Produced via immunoSEQ multiplex PCR; TCRdb's table is partial and in-frame only. The sample lists about 60,000 clones, around 94% seen once, with 18% in the top ten. The sequenced sample consisted of naive CD4+ T cells from blood. The source is a person in their sixties in good health. The CDR3 runs from the conserved cysteine through the conserved F or W. The D gene is left open where the match is weak. Some rows mark clone size as missing; the rest say once, few, many or name a class of expanded clone.

D	size	V	J	CDR3	DNA
TRBD2	once	TRBV18	TRBJ2-1	CASSLGLAAGDEQFF	TGTGCCAGCTCCTTAGGACTAGCAGCCGGGGATGAGCAGTTCTTC
TRBD2	-	TRBV7-3	TRBJ2-2	CASSGLAGETGELFF	TGTGCCAGCAGCGGACTAGCGGGAGAAACCGGGGAGCTGTTTTTT
TRBD1	-	TRBV5-6	TRBJ2-7	CASSFGTGASSYEQYF	TGTGCCAGCAGCTTCGGAACAGGGGCCAGCTCCTACGAGCAGTACTTC
-	-	TRBV29-1	TRBJ1-4	CSAGGAANEKLFF	TGCAGCGCTGGGGGGGCCGCTAATGAAAAACTGTTTTTT
-	-	TRBV28	TRBJ2-7	CASRTANYEQYF	TGTGCCAGTCGGACAGCCAACTACGAGCAGTACTTC
-	-	TRBV2	TRBJ2-3	CASSSSGFSTDTQYF	TGTGCCAGCAGTTCGAGCGGGTTCAGCACAGATACGCAGTATTTT
-	-	TRBV11-3	TRBJ1-1	CASSLRTAEAFF	TGTGCCAGCAGCTTAAGGACAGCTGAAGCTTTCTTT
TRBD2	-	TRBV11-3	TRBJ2-5	CASSLGLADYQETQYF	TGTGCCAGCAGCCTGGGACTAGCGGACTACCAAGAGACCCAGTACTTC
TRBD2	-	TRBV9	TRBJ2-3	CASAGISGSTDTQYF	TGTGCCAGCGCGGGGATTAGCGGGAGCACAGATACGCAGTATTTT
TRBD2	-	TRBV5-1	TRBJ2-7	CASSLADRAGYYEQYF	TGCGCCAGCAGCTTGGCCGACCGAGCGGGGTACTACGAGCAGTACTTC
-	-	TRBV2	TRBJ1-4	CASSPSGSREEKLFF	TGTGCCAGCAGCCCTTCAGGGTCTCGGGAGGAAAAACTGTTTTTT
-	-	TRBV2	TRBJ2-1	CASNKGGAQDRSIF	TGTGCCAGCAATAAAGGGGGGGCTCAAGATAGGAGTATCTTC
TRBD2	-	TRBV7-7	TRBJ2-7	CASSPGTRREQYF	TGTGCCAGCAGCCCCGGGACTAGACGCGAGCAGTACTTC
-	-	TRBV4-2	TRBJ1-5	CASSQVGGQGSNQPQHF	TGTGCCAGCAGCCAAGTGGGGGGGCAGGGGAGCAATCAGCCCCAGCATTTT
-	-	TRBV5-4	TRBJ2-3	CASSLESRVSDTDTQYF	TGTGCCAGCAGCTTGGAATCCAGGGTGTCCGACACAGATACGCAGTATTTT
-	-	TRBV5-4	TRBJ2-3	CASSLAGSTDTQYF	TGTGCCAGCAGCTTGGCCGGGAGCACAGATACGCAGTATTTT
-	-	TRBV5-6	TRBJ2-7	CASSLVSAGPREQYF	TGTGCCAGCAGCTTGGTCAGTGCAGGGCCTCGCGAGCAGTACTTC
-	-	TRBV6-1	TRBJ1-5	CASSEARGYSNQPQHF	TGTGCCAGCAGTGAAGCAAGGGGATATAGCAATCAGCCCCAGCATTTT
-	-	TRBV5-1	TRBJ2-5	CASSLAGTWETQYF	TGCGCCAGCAGCCTCGCCGGGACATGGGAGACCCAGTACTTC
TRBD1	-	TRBV5-6	TRBJ2-7	CASSLGWGQTYEQYF	TGTGCCAGTAGCTTGGGATGGGGACAGACCTACGAGCAGTACTTC
TRBD1	-	TRBV27	TRBJ1-1	CASSLTGTVAAFF	TGTGCCAGCAGTTTAACCGGGACAGTGGCAGCTTTCTTT
-	-	TRBV18	TRBJ1-5	CASSPSGVNQPQHF	TGTGCCAGCTCACCCTCCGGGGTCAATCAGCCCCAGCATTTT
TRBD2	-	TRBV19	TRBJ2-1	CASSGTKGGEQFF	TGTGCCAGTAGTGGGACTAAGGGCGGCGAGCAGTTCTTC
-	-	TRBV9	TRBJ2-3	CASSVREVGSDTQYF	TGTGCCAGCAGCGTAAGGGAGGTCGGGTCAGATACGCAGTATTTT
TRBD1	-	TRBV6-4	TRBJ1-2	CASSADRGNYGYTF	TGTGCCAGCAGCGCTGACAGGGGGAACTATGGCTACACCTTC
TRBD2	-	TRBV6-1	TRBJ2-1	CASRGSGMWGEQFF	TGTGCCAGCAGGGGAAGCGGGATGTGGGGTGAGCAGTTCTTC
-	-	TRBV4-2	TRBJ2-1	CASSPAGGLFYNEQFF	TGTGCCAGCAGCCCTGCCGGGGGGCTTTTCTACAATGAGCAGTTCTTC
TRBD2	-	TRBV19	TRBJ2-1	CASSIVWLAGGGNEQFF	TGTGCCAGTAGTATAGTATGGTTGGCGGGAGGGGGCAATGAGCAGTTCTTC
TRBD1	-	TRBV5-4	TRBJ2-3	CASSPRQGARNTQYF	TGTGCCAGCAGCCCTCGACAGGGGGCAAGGAATACGCAGTATTTT
TRBD2	-	TRBV7-3	TRBJ2-2	CASSLSGLAANTGELFF	TGTGCCAGCAGCTTATCGGGACTAGCGGCGAACACCGGGGAGCTGTTTTTT
TRBD1	-	TRBV19	TRBJ2-7	CASSPWAGTGGAAGTYEQYF	TGTGCCAGTAGTCCCTGGGCCGGGACAGGGGGCGCGGCGGGGACCTACGAGCAGTACTTC